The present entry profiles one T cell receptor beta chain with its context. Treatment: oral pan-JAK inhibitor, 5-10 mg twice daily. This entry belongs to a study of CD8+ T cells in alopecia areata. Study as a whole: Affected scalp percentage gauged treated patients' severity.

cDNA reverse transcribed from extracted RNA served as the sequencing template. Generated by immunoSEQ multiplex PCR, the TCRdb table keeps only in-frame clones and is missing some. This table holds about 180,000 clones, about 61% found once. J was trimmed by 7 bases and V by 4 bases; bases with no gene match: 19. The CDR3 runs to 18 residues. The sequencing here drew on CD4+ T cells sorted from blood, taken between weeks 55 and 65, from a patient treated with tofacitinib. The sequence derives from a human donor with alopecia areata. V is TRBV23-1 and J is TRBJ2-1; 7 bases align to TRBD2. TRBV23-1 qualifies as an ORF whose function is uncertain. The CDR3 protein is CASSRNGGLVTWGNEQFF. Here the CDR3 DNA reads TGCGCCAGCAGTCGAAACGGAGGACTAGTCACTTGGGGGAATGAGCAGTTCTTC.